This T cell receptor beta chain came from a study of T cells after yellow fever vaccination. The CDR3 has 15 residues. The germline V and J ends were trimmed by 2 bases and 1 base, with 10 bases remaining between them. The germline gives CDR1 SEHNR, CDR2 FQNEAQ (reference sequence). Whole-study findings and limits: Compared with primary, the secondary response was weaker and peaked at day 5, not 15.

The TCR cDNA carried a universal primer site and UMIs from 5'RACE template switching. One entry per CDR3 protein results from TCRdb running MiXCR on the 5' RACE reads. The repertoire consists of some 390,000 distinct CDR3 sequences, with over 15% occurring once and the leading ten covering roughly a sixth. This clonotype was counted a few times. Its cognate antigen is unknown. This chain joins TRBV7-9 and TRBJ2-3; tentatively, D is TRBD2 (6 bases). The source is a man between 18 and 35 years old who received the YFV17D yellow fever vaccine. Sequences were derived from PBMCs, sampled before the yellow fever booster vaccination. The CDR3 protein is CASSLLASGTDTQYF. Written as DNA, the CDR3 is TGTGCCAGCAGCTTACTGGCTAGCGGCACAGATACGCAGTATTTT.